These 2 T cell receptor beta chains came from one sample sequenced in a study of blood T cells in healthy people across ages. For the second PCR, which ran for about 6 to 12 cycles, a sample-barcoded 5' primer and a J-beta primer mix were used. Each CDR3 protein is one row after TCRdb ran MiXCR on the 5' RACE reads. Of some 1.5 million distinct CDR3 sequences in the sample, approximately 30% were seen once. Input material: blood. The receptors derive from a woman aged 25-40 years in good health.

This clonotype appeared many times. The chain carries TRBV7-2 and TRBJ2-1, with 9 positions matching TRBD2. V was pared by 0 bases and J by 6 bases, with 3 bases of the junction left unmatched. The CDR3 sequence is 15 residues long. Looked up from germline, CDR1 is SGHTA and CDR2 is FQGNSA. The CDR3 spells CASSLASGSGNEQFF. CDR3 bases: TGTGCCAGCAGCTTAGCTAGCGGGAGCGGCAATGAGCAGTTCTTC.

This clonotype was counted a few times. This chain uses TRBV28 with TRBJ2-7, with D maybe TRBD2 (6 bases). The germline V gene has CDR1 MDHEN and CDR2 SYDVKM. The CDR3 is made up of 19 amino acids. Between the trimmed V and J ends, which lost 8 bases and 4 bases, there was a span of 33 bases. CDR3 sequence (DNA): TGTGCCAGCCCCCCGCGTGGAGGGACGGGGTTCCCCCCGGGGTACGAGCAGTACTTC. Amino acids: CASPPRGGTGFPPGYEQYF.